This section outlines one T cell receptor beta chain sequence together with its context. Here immunoSEQ multiplex PCR was the method, and the copy in TCRdb shows in-frame clones only, minus some. The sample holds about 94,000 clones, 88% seen once. The data stem from a study of T cell responses to AZD1222 COVID-19 vaccine. This CDR3 is built from 14 residues. The V and J ends lost 7 bases and 4 bases respectively, with 14 bases between them. Germline V gene lookup returns CDR1 MNHNY and CDR2 SVGAGI (reference sequence). The specimen comprised peripheral blood, sampled 28 days after the second AZD1222 dose. This TCR was sampled from an adult who received the AZD1222 COVID-19 vaccine. The rearrangement joins TRBV6-6 to TRBJ1-5; perhaps TRBD1 as D (6 bases). CDR3 region: CASNLEGGNQPQHF. CDR3 coding DNA: TGTGCCAGCAACCTCGAGGGGGGGAATCAGCCCCAGCATTTT.